This T cell receptor beta chain was identified during a study of OX40 agonist ivuxolimab in advanced cancers. The data were produced by immunoSEQ multiplex PCR, yet TCRdb's version contains in-frame clones alone and is incomplete. The profile covers approximately 52,000 clones, with approximately 83% appearing a single time and about 13% taken by the ten largest. The CDR3 loop spans 12 amino acids. Looked up from germline, CDR1 is SGHAT and CDR2 is FQNNGV. Trimming stripped 5 bases from V and 7 bases from J, with 11 bases between. V gene TRBV11-2 combines with J gene TRBJ1-2, with D tentatively TRBD1 (5 bases). This sequence was found in an adult with an advanced solid tumor such as melanoma, head and neck, liver or kidney cancer. The input for sequencing was CD4+ or CD8+ T cells sorted from blood, taken in a trial of the OX40 agonist ivuxolimab. CDR3: CASSLDSTGYTF. The CDR3 nucleotides read TGTGCCAGCAGCCTCGACAGTACTGGCTACACCTTC.